This T cell receptor (beta chain) was sequenced for a study of T cells in Graves' hyperthyroidism and ophthalmopathy. The wider study: The initial diagnosis was the point when peripheral blood was collected, ahead of any treatment.

TCR beta CDR3 regions were amplified from RNA. Primed by the HTBI set, a first-round RT-PCR was run on the TCR CDR3. MiXCR, applied by TCRdb to the multiplex PCR reads, yields one record per CDR3 protein. Of 200,000 to 250,000 distinct CDR3 sequences listed, around 19% are singletons. Absence of ophthalmopathy progression within 18 months defined stable Graves' hyperthyroidism. On the basis of clinical symptoms, serum thyroxine and TRAb, thyroid ultrasound and orbital computed tomography, diagnoses were made. Whole-study results and caveats: Ophthalmopathy onset followed model prediction by a median approximately six months.

This clonotype has a count of ten or more. The target antigen is unknown. The sequencing sample was made of blood. This TCR derives from a middle-aged man with Graves' hyperthyroidism.

CDR3 loop: CASSQPGGNEKLFF. The CDR3, as DNA: TGTGCCAGCAGCCAACCAGGGGGCAATGAAAAACTGTTTTTT. This chain connects TRBV3-2 to TRBJ1-4; TRBD1 was called by the table and not checked on the DNA. TRBV3-2 is tagged as a pseudogene. There are 14 residues in the CDR3.